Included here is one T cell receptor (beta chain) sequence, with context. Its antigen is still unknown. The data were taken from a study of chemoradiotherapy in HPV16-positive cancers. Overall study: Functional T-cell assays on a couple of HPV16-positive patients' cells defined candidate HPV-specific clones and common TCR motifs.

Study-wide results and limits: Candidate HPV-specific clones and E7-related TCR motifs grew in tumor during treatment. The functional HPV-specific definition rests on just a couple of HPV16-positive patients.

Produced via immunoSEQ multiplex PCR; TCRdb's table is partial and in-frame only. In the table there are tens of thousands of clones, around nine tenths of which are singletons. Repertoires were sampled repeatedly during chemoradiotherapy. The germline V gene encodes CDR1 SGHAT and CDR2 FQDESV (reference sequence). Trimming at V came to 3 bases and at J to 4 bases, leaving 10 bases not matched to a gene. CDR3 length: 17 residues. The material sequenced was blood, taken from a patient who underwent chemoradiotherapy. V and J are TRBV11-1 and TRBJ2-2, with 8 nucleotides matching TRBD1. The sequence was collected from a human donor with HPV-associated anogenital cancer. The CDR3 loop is CASSLPGTGSPTGELFF. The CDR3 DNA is TGTGCCAGCAGCTTGCCCGGGACAGGTTCACCCACCGGGGAGCTGTTTTTT.